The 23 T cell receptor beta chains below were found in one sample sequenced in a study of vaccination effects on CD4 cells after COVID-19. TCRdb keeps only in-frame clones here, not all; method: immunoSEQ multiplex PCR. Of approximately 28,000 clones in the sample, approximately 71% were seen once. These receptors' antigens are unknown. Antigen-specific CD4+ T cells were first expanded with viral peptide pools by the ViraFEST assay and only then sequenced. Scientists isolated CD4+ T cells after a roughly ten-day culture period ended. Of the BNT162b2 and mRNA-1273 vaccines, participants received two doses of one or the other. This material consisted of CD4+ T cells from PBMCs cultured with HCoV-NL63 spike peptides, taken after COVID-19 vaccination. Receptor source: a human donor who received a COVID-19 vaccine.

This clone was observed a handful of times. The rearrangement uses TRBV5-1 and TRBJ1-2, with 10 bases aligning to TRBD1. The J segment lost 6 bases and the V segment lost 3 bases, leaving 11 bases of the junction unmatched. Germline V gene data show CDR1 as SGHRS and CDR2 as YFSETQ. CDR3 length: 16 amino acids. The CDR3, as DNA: TGCGCCAGCAGCTCCTCTCCGGGACAGGGGAGGAATGGCTACACCTTC. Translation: CASSSSPGQGRNGYTF.

The CDR3 region has the DNA TGTGCCAGCAATCCCAGACTAGCGGGGGGGCGTGAGACCCAGTACTTC. This sequence encodes CASNPRLAGGRETQYF. The chain joins TRBV7-9 to TRBJ2-5, with 14 nucleotides matching TRBD2. V was pared by 7 bases and J by 5 bases, with 9 bases of the junction left unmatched. This CDR3 is built from 16 residues. Germline V gives CDR1 SEHNR, CDR2 FQNEAQ (reference sequence).

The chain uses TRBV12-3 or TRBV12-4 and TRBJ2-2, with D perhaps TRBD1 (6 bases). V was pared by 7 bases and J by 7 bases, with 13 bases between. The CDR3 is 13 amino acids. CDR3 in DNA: TGTGCCAGCACCACGGACAGCCACGGGGAGCTGTTTTTT. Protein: CASTTDSHGELFF.

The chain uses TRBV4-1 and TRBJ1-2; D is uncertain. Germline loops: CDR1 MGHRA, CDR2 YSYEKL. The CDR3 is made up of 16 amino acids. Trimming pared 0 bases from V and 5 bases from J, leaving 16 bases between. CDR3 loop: CASSQDYTMGAYGYTF. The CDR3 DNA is TGCGCCAGCAGCCAAGACTATACTATGGGTGCGTATGGCTACACCTTC.

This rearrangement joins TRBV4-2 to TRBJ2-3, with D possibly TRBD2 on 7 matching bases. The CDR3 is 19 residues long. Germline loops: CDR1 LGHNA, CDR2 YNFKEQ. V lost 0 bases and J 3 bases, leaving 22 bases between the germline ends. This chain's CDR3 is CASSQEGRFKGGRTDTQYF. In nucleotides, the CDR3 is TGTGCCAGCAGCCAAGAAGGTCGGTTTAAGGGGGGGCGAACAGATACGCAGTATTTT.

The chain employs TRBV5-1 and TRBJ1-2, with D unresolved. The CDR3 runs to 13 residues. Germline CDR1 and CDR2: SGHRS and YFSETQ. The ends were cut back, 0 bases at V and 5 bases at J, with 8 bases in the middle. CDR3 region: CASSLGSSYGYTF. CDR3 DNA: TGCGCCAGCAGCTTGGGCAGTTCGTATGGCTACACCTTC.

The CDR3 DNA follows: TGTGCCAGCAGTTCACAGGGGTTTGAAGCTTTCTTT. It yields the protein CASSSQGFEAFF. The J gene is TRBJ1-1, the V gene TRBV6-5, with 7 bases lining up with TRBD1. The CDR3 totals 12 residues. Trimming cost V 4 bases and J 7 bases; bases outside gene matches: 3. Germline loops: CDR1 MNHEY, CDR2 SVGAGI.

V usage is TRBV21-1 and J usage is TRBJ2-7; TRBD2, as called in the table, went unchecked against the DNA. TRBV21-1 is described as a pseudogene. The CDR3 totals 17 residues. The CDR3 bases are TGTGCCAGCAGCAAAGGTAGTAGCAACCTTCATTCCTACGAGCAGTACTTC. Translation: CASSKGSSNLHSYEQYF.

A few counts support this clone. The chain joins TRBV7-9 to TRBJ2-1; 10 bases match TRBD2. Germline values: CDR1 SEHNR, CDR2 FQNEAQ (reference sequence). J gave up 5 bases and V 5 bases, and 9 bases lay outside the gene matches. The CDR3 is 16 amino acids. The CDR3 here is CASSPSLAGADNEQFF. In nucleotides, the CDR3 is TGTGCCAGCAGCCCGTCCCTAGCGGGAGCCGACAATGAGCAGTTCTTC.

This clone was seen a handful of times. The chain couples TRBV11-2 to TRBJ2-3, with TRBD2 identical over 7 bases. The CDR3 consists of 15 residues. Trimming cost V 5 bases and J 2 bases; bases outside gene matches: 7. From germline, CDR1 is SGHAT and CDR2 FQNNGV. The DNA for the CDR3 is TGTGCCAGCAGCCTTGGACTAGGAGTCACAGATACGCAGTATTTT. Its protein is CASSLGLGVTDTQYF.

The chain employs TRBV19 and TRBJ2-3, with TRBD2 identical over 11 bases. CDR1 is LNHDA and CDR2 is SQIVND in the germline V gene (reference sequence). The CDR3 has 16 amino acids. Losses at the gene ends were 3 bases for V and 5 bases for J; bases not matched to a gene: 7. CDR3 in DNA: TGTGCCAGTAGTATCGGACTAGCGGGTCTTTTAGATACGCAGTATTTT. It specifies CASSIGLAGLLDTQYF.

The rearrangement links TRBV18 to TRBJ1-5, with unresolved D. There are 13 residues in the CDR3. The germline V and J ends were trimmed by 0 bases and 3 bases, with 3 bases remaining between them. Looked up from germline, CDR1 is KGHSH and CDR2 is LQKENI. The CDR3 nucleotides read TGTGCCAGCTCACCACCTTCCAATCAGCCCCAGCATTTT. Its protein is CASSPPSNQPQHF.

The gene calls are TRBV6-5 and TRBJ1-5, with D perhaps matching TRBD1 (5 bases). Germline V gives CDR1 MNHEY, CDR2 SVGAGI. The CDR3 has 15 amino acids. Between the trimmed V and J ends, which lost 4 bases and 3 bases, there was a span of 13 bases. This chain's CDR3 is CASSSGRGLNQPQHF. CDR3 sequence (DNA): TGTGCCAGCAGTTCAGGGAGAGGACTCAATCAGCCCCAGCATTTT.

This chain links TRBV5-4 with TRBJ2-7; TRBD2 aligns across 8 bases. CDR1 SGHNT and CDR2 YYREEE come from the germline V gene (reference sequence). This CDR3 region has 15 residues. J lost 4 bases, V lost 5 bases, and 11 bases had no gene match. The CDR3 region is CASRTAGGKYYEQYF. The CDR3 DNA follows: TGTGCCAGCAGGACTGCGGGGGGAAAGTATTACGAGCAGTACTTC.

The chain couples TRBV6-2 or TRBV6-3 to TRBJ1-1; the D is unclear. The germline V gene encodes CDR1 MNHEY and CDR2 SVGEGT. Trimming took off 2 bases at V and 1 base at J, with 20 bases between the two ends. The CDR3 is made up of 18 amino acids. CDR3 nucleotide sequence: TGTGCCAGCAGTTACGACTCGGACGAATGGATGGGGAACACTGAAGCTTTCTTT. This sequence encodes CASSYDSDEWMGNTEAFF.

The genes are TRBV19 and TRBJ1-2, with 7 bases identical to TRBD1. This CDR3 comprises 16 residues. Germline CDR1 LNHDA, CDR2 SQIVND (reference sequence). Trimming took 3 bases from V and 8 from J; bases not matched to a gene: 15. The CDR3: CASSMRTGGLGNGYTF. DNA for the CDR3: TGTGCCAGTAGTATGCGGACAGGTGGGCTCGGGAACGGCTACACCTTC.

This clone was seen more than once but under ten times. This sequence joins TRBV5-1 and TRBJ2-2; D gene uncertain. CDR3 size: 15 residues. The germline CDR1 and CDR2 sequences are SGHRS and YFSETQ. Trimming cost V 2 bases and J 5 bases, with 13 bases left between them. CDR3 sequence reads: CASSLGLEGTGELFF. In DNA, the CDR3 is TGCGCCAGCAGCTTAGGTCTAGAAGGGACCGGGGAGCTGTTTTTT.

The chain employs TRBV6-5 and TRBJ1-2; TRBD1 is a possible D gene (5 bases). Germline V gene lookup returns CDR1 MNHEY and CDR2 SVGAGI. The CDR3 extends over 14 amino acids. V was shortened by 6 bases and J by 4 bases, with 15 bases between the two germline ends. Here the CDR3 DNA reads TGTGCCAGCAGCTCATTCAGGGAGTCCTATGGCTACACCTTC. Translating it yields CASSSFRESYGYTF.

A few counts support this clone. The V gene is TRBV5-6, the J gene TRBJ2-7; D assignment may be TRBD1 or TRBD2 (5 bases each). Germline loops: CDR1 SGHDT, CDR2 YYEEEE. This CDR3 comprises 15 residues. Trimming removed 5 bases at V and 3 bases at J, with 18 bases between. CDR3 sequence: CASRPRDLVIYEQYF. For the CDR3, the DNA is TGTGCCAGCAGGCCACGGGACCTCGTAATCTACGAGCAGTACTTC.

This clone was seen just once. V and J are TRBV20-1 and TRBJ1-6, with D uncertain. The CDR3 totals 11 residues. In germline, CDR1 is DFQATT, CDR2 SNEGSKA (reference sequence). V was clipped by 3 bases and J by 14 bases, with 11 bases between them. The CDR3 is CSASGNSALHF. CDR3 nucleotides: TGCAGTGCTAGCGGGAATTCGGCCCTCCACTTT.

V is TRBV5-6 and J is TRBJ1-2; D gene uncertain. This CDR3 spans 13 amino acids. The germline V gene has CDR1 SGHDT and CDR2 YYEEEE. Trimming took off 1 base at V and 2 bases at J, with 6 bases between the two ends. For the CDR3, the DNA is TGTGCCAGCAGCTTGCGGGGAAACTATGGCTACACCTTC. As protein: CASSLRGNYGYTF.

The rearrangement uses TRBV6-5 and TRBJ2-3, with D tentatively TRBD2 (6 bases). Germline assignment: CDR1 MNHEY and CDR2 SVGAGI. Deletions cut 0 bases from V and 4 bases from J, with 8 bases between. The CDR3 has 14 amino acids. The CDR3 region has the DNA TGTGCCAGCAGTTACTCGAGGAGGGCAGATACGCAGTATTTT. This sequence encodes CASSYSRRADTQYF.

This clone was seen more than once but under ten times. CDR3: CASSLAVVGGEKLFF. The CDR3 bases are TGCGCCAGCAGCTTGGCAGTCGTCGGGGGTGAAAAACTGTTTTTT. The J gene is TRBJ1-4, the V gene TRBV5-1; D is possibly TRBD1 (5 bases). Per germline, CDR1 SGHRS and CDR2 YFSETQ. The CDR3 consists of 15 residues. V was pared by 0 bases and J by 7 bases, with 13 bases between.